The present entry profiles one TCR beta chain with its context. TCRdb ran MiXCR on the 5' RACE reads and lists one entry per CDR3 protein. This sample has 540,000 or so distinct CDR3 sequences, with 20% to 25% found just once. Germline lookup yields CDR1 SGHRS and CDR2 YFSETQ. V dropped 4 bases and J dropped 1; count of bases not matched to a gene: 8. The CDR3 length is 16 residues. This record comes from a study of identical twins. The sample was also linked to a second study, of yellow fever vaccine responses in identical twins.

Sequencing input: CD4+ T cells sorted from blood. The chain links TRBV5-1 to TRBJ1-1; TRBD1 aligns across 9 bases. The TCR was taken from a woman between 18 and 30 years old in good health. The CDR3 protein is CASSKGQGTGNTEAFF. CDR3 sequence (DNA): TGCGCCAGCAGCAAGGGACAGGGAACTGGGAACACTGAAGCTTTCTTT.